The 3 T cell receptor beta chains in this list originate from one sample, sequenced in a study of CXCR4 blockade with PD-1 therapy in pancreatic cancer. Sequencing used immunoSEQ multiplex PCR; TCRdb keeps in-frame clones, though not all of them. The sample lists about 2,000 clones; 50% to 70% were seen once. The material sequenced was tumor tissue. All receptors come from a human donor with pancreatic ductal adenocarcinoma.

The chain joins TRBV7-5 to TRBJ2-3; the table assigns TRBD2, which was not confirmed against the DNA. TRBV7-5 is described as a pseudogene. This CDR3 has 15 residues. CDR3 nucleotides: TGTGCCAGCAGCCTACCGACCCACATGAGGGATACGCAGTATTTT. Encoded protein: CASSLPTHMRDTQYF.

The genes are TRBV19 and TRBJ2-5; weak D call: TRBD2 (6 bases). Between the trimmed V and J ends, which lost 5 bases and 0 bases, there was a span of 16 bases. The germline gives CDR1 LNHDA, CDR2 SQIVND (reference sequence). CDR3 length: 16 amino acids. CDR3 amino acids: CASSLRDGEYQETQYF. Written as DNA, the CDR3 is TGTGCCAGTAGTTTGCGGGACGGTGAATACCAAGAGACCCAGTACTTC.

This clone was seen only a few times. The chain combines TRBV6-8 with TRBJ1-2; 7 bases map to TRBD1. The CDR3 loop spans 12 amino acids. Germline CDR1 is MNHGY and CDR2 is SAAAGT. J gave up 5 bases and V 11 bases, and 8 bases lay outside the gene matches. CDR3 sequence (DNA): TGTGCCGGTGGGACAGAGTATTATGGCTACACCTTC. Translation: CAGGTEYYGYTF.